The subject of this entry is one TCR beta chain. This clone appeared a single time. Its antigen remains undetermined. Base qualities are not recorded, but no much larger clone differs from it by a single base. These data come from a study of blood T cell repertoires in COVID-19 (dated by TCRdb to the early 2020s). About the study as a whole: Collaborator samples came from the United States, Italy and Spain and covered acute and convalescent phases of COVID-19. The material from the prospective study consisted of cDNA or gDNA derived from T cells, B-cell-depleted T cells, or PBMCs. Deeply sampled blood TCRbeta repertoires from subjects exposed to, actively infected with, or recovered from COVID-19 were included in the dataset. The repertoires were released in a freely available public database intended as a resource for research on the immune response to SARS-CoV-2. The samples were drawn from two sources: the first 160 participants of the ongoing ImmuneRACE study, and 950 to 1,500 subjects contributed by 6 global collaborators. A de-identified subject ID, COVID-19 status, age in years and sex were almost always included in the sample metadata. HLA class I and class II types, where available, came from metadata supplied by the sample provider rather than from assay-based typing.

Results and caveats for the whole study, not just this receptor: The quantity of clinical and demographic metadata differed by source and by participant and was supplied without curation.

For this chain, trimming is 8 bases at the V end and 4 bases at the J end, and the number of junction bases without a gene match is 12. The CDR3 measures 15 amino acids from cysteine to phenylalanine. The read is trimmed to its CDR3 DNA, 45 bases read in frame from base 1. Via the germline V gene, CDR1 is SNHLY and CDR2 FYNNEI. Participants in the prospective study were enrolled through a virtual design, were aged about 18 to 100 years, and lived in 24 United States geographic areas. To assign participants to cohorts, the prospective study relied on clinical history that participants themselves reported in a screening survey and a study questionnaire. Recovered participants in ImmuneRACE Cohort 3 were defined as having two consecutive negative NP/OP PCR tests, clearance from a healthcare professional, or resolution of symptoms. In the prospective study, whole blood, serum and a nasopharyngeal or oropharyngeal swab were collected from each participant by mobile phlebotomists. Prospective study participants could optionally give additional blood draws and questionnaires over an approximately two-month period. Before DNA extraction, prospective study blood samples were shipped either frozen or at room temperature.

TCRbeta CDR3 regions were amplified from genomic DNA by means of the immunoSEQ Assay, a bias-controlled multiplex PCR. The paper's data handling went like this. The number of nucleated cells in each sample was estimated from the amplification of reference gene primers within the assay. Sequence reads were collapsed and filtered to measure the absolute abundance of every unique TCRbeta CDR3 rearrangement. For each sample, productive Simpson clonality was calculated as the square root of Simpson's diversity index across productive rearrangements. In its TCRdb copy, this immuneACCESS table keeps in-frame sequences only and misses some clones. Where compared with another copy, unresolved V genes explain less than half of these, and the others have no known cause. The DNA was the basis for D and trimming; V, J and clone size are from that table. The sample includes 330,000 or so clones, with around 90% observed a single time. The ten largest make up 18% of the sample.

This receptor was obtained from a woman aged 25 to 45 who had recovered from COVID-19. Sequencing was carried out using PBMCs or T cells enriched from blood (not recorded which). The chain links TRBV2 with TRBJ1-2; 8 junctional bases match TRBD1. The CDR3 corresponds to CASRGQGKISYGYTF. The DNA sequence follows: TGTGCCAGCCGCGGACAGGGAAAAATTTCCTATGGCTACACCTTC. Supplemented by the reference TRBV2 and TRBJ1-2 proteins around the CDR3, the complete variable domain is EPEVTQTPSHQVTQMGQEVILRCVPISNHLYFYWYRQILGQKVEFLVSFYNNEISEKSEIFDDQFSVERPDGSNFTLKIRSTKLEDSAMYFCASRGQGKISYGYTFGSGTRLTVV.